The T cell receptor beta chain under discussion was sequenced for a study of T-cell reconstitution after alpha-beta-depleted transplantation in children. As for this clonotype: Its antigen is not identified.

General study findings and limits: Some patients' high day-60 TCRbeta diversity was traced to surviving recipient T cells and thymic progenitors. T cells produced anew were the main source of T-cell counts and diversity one year after transplant.

Preparation of the TCRbeta library involved a method that used unique molecular identifiers. In TCRdb, the PCR reads were re-called with MiXCR into one record per CDR3 protein. The sample shows around 450,000 distinct CDR3 sequences, 43% of them seen only once. The sequence was collected from a girl aged 2-10 years with aplastic anemia, due to receive a stem cell transplant. Material: PBMCs, obtained before TCRalphabeta/CD19-depleted stem cell transplant.

DNA for the CDR3: TGTGCTAGTGGGCGGGACAATAACTATGGCTACACCTTC. This encodes CASGRDNNYGYTF. The rearrangement joins TRBV12-5 to TRBJ1-2, with D perhaps TRBD1 (6 bases). The CDR3 spans 13 residues. CDR1 and CDR2 from the germline V gene are LGHNT and FRNRAP. V lost 6 bases, J lost 1 base, and 9 bases lay in between.